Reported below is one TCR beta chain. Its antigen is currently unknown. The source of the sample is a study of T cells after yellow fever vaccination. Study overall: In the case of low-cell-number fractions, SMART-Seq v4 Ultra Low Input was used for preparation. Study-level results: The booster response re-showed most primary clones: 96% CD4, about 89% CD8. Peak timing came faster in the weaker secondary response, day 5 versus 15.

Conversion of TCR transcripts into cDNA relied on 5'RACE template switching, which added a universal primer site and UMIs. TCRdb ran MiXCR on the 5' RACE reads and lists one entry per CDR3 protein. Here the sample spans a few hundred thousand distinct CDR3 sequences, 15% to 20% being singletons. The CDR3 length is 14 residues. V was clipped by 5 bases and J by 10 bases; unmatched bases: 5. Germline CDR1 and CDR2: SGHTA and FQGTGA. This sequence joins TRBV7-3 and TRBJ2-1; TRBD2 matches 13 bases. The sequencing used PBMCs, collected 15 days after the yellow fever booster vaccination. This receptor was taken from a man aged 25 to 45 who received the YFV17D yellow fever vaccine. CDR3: CASSTQGLAGEQFF. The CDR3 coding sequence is TGTGCCAGCAGCACCCAGGGACTAGCGGGAGAGCAGTTCTTC.